The clone carrying this T cell receptor beta chain was detected only a few times. The CDR3 consists of 18 residues. Trimming removed 0 bases from V and 7 bases from J; junction bases left unmatched: 12. Per germline, CDR1 SGHNT and CDR2 YYREEE (reference sequence). All patients reached thyroid surgery having received no treatment beforehand. The source of the sample is a study of metastatic and nonmetastatic thyroid tumors. TCRdb reanalyzed the PCR reads via MiXCR. The top ten hold about 28% of the sample, which has about 16,000 clones, over 10% seen once. The source is a female donor with papillary thyroid cancer or a benign thyroid nodule (not recorded which). Some clones in this sample may be carry-over from other donors' samples. The sample was blood. The rearrangement uses TRBV5-4 and TRBJ2-2; 10 nucleotides match TRBD2. The CDR3 loop reads CASSLEGQSGGAFGELFF. In DNA form, the CDR3 reads TGTGCCAGCAGCTTGGAAGGTCAGAGCGGGGGGGCCTTCGGGGAGCTGTTTTTT.